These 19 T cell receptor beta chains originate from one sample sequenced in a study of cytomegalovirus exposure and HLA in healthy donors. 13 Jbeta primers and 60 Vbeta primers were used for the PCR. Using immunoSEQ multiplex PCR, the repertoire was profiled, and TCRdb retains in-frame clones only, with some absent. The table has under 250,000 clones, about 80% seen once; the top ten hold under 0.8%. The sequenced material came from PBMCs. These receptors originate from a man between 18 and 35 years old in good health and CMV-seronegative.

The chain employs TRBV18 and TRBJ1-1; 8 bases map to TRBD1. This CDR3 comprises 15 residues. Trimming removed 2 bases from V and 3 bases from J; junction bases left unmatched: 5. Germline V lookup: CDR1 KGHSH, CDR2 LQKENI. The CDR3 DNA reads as TGTGCCAGCTCACCAGAACAGGGGGGATACACTGAAGCTTTCTTT. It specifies CASSPEQGGYTEAFF.

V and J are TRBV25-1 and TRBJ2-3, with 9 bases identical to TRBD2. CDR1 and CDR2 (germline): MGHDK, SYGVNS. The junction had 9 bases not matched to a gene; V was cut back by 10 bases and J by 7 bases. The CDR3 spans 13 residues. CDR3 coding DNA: TGTGCCACCCAGATAGCGGGAGTCAATACGCAGTATTTT. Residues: CATQIAGVNTQYF. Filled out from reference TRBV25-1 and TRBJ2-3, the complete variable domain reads EADIYQTPRYLVIGTGKKITLECSQTMGHDKMYWYQQDPGMELHLIHYSYGVNSTEKGDLSSESTVSRIRTEHFPLTLESARPSHTSQYLCATQIAGVNTQYFGPGTRLTVL.

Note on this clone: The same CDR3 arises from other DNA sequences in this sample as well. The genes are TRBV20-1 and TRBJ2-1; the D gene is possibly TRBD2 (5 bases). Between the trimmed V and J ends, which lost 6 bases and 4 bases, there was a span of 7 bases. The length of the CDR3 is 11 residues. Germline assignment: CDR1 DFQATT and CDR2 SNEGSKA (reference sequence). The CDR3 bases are TGCAGTGCGAGCGGATACAATGAGCAGTTCTTC. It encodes CSASGYNEQFF.

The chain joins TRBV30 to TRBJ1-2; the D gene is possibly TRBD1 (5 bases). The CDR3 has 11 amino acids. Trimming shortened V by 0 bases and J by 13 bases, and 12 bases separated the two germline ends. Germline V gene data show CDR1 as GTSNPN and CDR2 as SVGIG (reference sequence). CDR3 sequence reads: CAWSVLQGGTF. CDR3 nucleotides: TGTGCCTGGAGTGTACTTCAGGGTGGCACCTTC.

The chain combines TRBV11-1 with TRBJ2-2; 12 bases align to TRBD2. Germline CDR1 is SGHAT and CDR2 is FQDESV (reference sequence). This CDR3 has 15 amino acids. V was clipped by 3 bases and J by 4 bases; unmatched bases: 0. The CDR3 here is CASSLGLAGTGELFF. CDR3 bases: TGTGCCAGCAGCTTGGGACTAGCGGGCACCGGGGAGCTGTTTTTT.

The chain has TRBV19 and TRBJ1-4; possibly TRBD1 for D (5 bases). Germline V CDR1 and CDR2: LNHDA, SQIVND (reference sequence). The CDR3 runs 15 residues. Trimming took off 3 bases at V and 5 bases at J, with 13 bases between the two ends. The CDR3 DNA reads TGTGCCAGTAGTATCAGGGCAGGCTCGAATGAAAAACTGTTTTTT. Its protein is CASSIRAGSNEKLFF. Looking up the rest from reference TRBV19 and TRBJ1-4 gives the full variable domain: DGGITQSPKYLFRKEGQNVTLSCEQNLNHDAMYWYRQDPGQGLRLIYYSQIVNDFQKGDIAEGYSVSREKKESFPLTVTSAQKNPTAFYLCASSIRAGSNEKLFFGSGTQLSVL.

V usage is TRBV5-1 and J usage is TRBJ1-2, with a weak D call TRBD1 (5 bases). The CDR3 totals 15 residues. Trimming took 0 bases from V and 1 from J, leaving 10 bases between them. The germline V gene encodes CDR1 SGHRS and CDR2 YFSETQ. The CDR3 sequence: CASSLGSTVNYGYTF. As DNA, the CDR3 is TGCGCCAGCAGCTTGGGATCGACAGTTAACTATGGCTACACCTTC. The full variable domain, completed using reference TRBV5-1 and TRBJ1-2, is KAGVTQTPRYLIKTRGQQVTLSCSPISGHRSVSWYQQTPGQGLQFLFEYFSETQRNKGNFPGRFSGRQFSNSRSEMNVSTLELGDSALYLCASSLGSTVNYGYTFGSGTRLTVV.

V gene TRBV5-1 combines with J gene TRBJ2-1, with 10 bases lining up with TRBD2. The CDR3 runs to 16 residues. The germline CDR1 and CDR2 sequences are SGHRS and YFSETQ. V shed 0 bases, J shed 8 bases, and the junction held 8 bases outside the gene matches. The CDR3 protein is CASSLGWASGSHEQFF. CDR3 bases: TGCGCCAGCAGCTTGGGGTGGGCTAGCGGGAGCCATGAGCAGTTCTTC. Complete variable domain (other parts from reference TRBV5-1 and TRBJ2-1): KAGVTQTPRYLIKTRGQQVTLSCSPISGHRSVSWYQQTPGQGLQFLFEYFSETQRNKGNFPGRFSGRQFSNSRSEMNVSTLELGDSALYLCASSLGWASGSHEQFFGPGTRLTVL.

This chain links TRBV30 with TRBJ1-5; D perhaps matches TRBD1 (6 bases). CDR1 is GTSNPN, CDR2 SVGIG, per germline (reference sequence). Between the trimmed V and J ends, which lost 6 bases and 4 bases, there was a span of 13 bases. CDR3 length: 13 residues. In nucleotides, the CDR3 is TGTGCCTGCCTCCGGGACACAAATCAGCCCCAGCATTTT. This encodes CACLRDTNQPQHF. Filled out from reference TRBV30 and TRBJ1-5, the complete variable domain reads SQTIHQWPATLVQPVGSPLSLECTVEGTSNPNLYWYRQAAGRGLQLLFYSVGIGQISSEVPQNLSASRPQDRQFILSSKKLLLSDSGFYLCACLRDTNQPQHFGDGTRLSIL.

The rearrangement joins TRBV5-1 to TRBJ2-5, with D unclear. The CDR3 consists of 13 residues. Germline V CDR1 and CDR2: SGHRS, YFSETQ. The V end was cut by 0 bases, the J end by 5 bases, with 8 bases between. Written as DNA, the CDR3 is TGCGCCAGCAGCTTGGGTTCCGGGGAGACCCAGTACTTC. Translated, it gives CASSLGSGETQYF.

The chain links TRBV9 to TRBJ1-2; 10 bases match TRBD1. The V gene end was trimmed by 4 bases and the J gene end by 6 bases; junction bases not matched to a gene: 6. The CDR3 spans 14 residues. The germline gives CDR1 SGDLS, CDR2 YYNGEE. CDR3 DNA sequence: TGTGCCAGCAGCAATGGGGACAGGGGAGATGGCTACACCTTC. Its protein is CASSNGDRGDGYTF.

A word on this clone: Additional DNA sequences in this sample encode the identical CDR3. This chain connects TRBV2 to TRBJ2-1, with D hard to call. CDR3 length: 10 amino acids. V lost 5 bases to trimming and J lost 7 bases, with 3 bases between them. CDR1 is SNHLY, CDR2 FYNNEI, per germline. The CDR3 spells CASSRNEQFF. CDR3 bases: TGTGCCAGCAGTCGGAATGAGCAGTTCTTC.

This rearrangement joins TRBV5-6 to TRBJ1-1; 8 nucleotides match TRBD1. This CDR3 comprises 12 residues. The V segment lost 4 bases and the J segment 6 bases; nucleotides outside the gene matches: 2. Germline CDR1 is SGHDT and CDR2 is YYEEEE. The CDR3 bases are TGTGCCAGCAGCCACAGGGGGGCTGAAGCTTTCTTT. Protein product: CASSHRGAEAFF.

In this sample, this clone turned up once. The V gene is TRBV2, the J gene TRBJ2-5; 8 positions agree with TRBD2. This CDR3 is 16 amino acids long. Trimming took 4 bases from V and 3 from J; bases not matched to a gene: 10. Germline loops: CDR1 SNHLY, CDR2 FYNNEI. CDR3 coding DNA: TGTGCCAGCAGTGGGCCGGGAGGGACACCAAAAGAGACCCAGTACTTC. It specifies CASSGPGGTPKETQYF.

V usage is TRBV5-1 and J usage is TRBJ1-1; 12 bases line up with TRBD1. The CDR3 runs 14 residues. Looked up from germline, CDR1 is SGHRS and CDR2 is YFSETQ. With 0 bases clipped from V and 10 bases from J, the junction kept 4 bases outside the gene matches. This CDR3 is CASSLAGTGGPAFF. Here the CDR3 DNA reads TGCGCCAGCAGCTTGGCCGGGACAGGGGGCCCAGCTTTCTTT.

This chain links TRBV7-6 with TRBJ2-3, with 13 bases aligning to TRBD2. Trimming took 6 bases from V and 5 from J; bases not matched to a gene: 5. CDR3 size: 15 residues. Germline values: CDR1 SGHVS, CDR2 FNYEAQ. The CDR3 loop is CASRELAGGGDTQYF. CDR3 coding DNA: TGTGCCAGCAGAGAACTAGCGGGGGGGGGAGATACGCAGTATTTT.

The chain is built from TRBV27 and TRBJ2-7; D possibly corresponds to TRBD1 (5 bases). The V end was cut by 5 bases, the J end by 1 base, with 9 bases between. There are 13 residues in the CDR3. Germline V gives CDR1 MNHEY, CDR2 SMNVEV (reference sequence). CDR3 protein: CASSPRASYEQYF. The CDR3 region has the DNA TGTGCCAGCAGTCCCAGGGCTTCCTACGAGCAGTACTTC.

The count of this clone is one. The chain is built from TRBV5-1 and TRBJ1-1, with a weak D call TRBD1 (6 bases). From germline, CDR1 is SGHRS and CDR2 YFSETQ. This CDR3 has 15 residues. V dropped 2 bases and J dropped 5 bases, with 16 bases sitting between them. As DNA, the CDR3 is TGCGCCAGCAGCTTCACCGGGGTTCAGGGGACTGAAGCTTTCTTT. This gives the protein CASSFTGVQGTEAFF.

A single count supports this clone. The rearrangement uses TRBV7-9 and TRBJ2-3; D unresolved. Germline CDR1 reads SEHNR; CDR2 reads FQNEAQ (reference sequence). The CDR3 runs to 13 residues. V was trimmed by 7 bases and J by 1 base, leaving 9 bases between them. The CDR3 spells CASIPWRTDTQYF. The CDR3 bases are TGTGCCAGCATCCCCTGGCGCACAGATACGCAGTATTTT.